Following are 7 T cell receptor beta chains from one sample sequenced in a study of identifying expanded T cells in peripheral blood (dated by TCRdb to the late 2010s). Libraries were made using the immunoSEQ multiplex PCR assay. Held by TCRdb, this immuneACCESS table contains in-frame sequences only and omits some clones. Under half of the omission traces to an unresolved V gene where checked; the cause of the rest is unknown. A total of approximately 100,000 clones appear in this sample, approximately 90% of them only once. Roughly 15% of the sample is held by the ten biggest clonotypes. What was sequenced was blood. The receptors stem from a person between 18 and 70 years old in good health.

V and J are TRBV6-5 and TRBJ1-1; tentative D call: TRBD1 (6 bases). Germline CDR1 reads MNHEY; CDR2 reads SVGAGI. Between the trimmed V and J ends, which lost 3 bases and 8 bases, there was a span of 16 bases. The CDR3 has 14 residues. The CDR3 spells CASSYSGEGVEAFF. CDR3 DNA: TGTGCCAGCAGTTATTCAGGGGAAGGGGTGGAAGCTTTCTTT.

V gene TRBV6-6 combines with J gene TRBJ2-5; a weak D match, TRBD1 (6 bases). CDR1 is MNHNY and CDR2 is SVGAGI in the germline V gene (reference sequence). The V gene lost 7 bases and the J gene lost 2 bases, with 8 bases spanning the gap. The CDR3 runs 12 residues. The chain's CDR3 is CASTGQQETQYF. CDR3 in DNA: TGTGCCAGCACCGGACAGCAAGAGACCCAGTACTTC.

This clone appeared a single time. The chain couples TRBV15 to TRBJ2-5; 7 bases are a match to TRBD1. The CDR3 length is 14 residues. The V gene end was trimmed by 1 base and the J gene end by 5 bases; junction bases not matched to a gene: 4. CDR1 is LNHNV, CDR2 YYDKDF, per germline (reference sequence). The CDR3 spells CATSRVGGAETQYF. DNA for the CDR3: TGTGCCACCAGCAGAGTAGGGGGCGCGGAGACCCAGTACTTC.

This sequence joins TRBV29-1 and TRBJ2-1; D might be TRBD1 (6 bases). The V gene lost 4 bases and the J gene lost 2 bases, with 9 bases spanning the gap. The CDR3 contains 13 residues. CDR1 is SQVTM and CDR2 is ANQGSEA in the germline V gene. CDR3: CSVARDTYNEQFF. CDR3 bases: TGCAGCGTTGCCCGGGACACCTACAATGAGCAGTTCTTC.

The chain uses TRBV7-6 and TRBJ2-1, with 7 bases lining up with TRBD1. This CDR3 has 16 residues. Trimming at V came to 6 bases and at J to 1 base, leaving 9 bases not matched to a gene. Germline V gene lookup returns CDR1 SGHVS and CDR2 FNYEAQ. CDR3 sequence (DNA): TGTGCCAGCAGTCGATGGGACAGCAATTCCTACAATGAGCAGTTCTTC. Its translation is CASSRWDSNSYNEQFF.

V is TRBV7-2 and J is TRBJ2-7; either TRBD1 or TRBD2 may fit D (5 bases each). The CDR3 has 15 residues. From germline, CDR1 is SGHTA and CDR2 FQGNSA. V gave up 1 base and J gave up 2 bases, with 12 bases separating them. DNA of the CDR3: TGTGCCAGCAGCTTAGGGGTAGGGGAGACCTACGAGCAGTACTTC. It specifies CASSLGVGETYEQYF. Using reference TRBV7-2 and TRBJ2-7 for the parts outside the CDR3, the full variable domain is GAGVSQSPSNKVTEKGKDVELRCDPISGHTALYWYRQSLGQGLEFLIYFQGNSAPDKSGLPSDRFSAERTGGSVSTLTIQRTQQEDSAVYLCASSLGVGETYEQYFGPGTRLTVT.

The count of this clone is one. This sequence joins TRBV20-1 and TRBJ2-3, with D possibly TRBD1 on 6 matching bases. Trimming cost V 7 bases and J 6 bases, with 11 bases left between them. Germline values: CDR1 DFQATT, CDR2 SNEGSKA (reference sequence). The CDR3 length is 11 residues. The CDR3: CSGQGPDTQYF. The DNA for the CDR3 is TGCAGTGGGCAGGGGCCGGATACGCAGTATTTT.